One and the same sample provided the 24 T cell receptor beta chains below, sequenced in a study of cytomegalovirus exposure and HLA in healthy donors. The PCR used 60 Vbeta and 13 Jbeta primers. Assay used: immunoSEQ multiplex PCR; TCRdb lists only in-frame clones, some missing. The sample consists of 95,000 to 150,000 clones, more than 60% of them appearing once. Sequencing was carried out using PBMCs. The receptors stem from a woman between 45 and 65 years old in good health and CMV-seropositive.

The V call is TRBV10-3, the J call TRBJ1-4, with D possibly being TRBD1 (6 bases). This CDR3 has 13 amino acids. Germline V gene lookup returns CDR1 ENHRY and CDR2 SYGVKD. The V end lost 6 bases, the J end lost 4 bases, and 9 bases lay between the germline ends. CDR3: CAIRSGDNEKLFF. In DNA, the CDR3 is TGTGCCATCAGGTCAGGGGATAATGAAAAACTGTTTTTT.

V is TRBV7-2 and J is TRBJ1-2; D is ambiguous. The CDR3 totals 11 residues. V lost 5 bases and J 9 bases, leaving 10 bases between the germline ends. Germline V gives CDR1 SGHTA, CDR2 FQGNSA. DNA of the CDR3: TGTGCCAGCAGCAGAGGGCCCCGCTACACCTTC. Encoded protein: CASSRGPRYTF.

The chain has TRBV6-5 and TRBJ2-5, with TRBD2 matching over 7 bases. The CDR3 is 15 residues long. In germline, CDR1 is MNHEY, CDR2 SVGAGI. After removal of 6 bases from V and 2 bases from J, the junction contained 9 bases not matched to a gene. Written as DNA, the CDR3 is TGTGCCAGCAGAACGGGGACGGGAGGACAAGAGACCCAGTACTTC. Its protein product is CASRTGTGGQETQYF.

This clone was counted a few times. CDR3 bases: TGTGCCAGCAGCTTCGGCGCTAGAGAGCCCCAGCATTTT. Residues: CASSFGAREPQHF. The V and J genes are TRBV7-2 and TRBJ1-5; D is undetermined. V was clipped by 3 bases and J by 8 bases, with 11 bases between them. In germline, CDR1 is SGHTA, CDR2 FQGNSA. The CDR3 length is 13 residues.

The chain employs TRBV4-2 and TRBJ2-7, with a weak D call TRBD1 (6 bases). Trimming pared 1 base from V and 6 bases from J, leaving 16 bases between. The CDR3 is made up of 15 amino acids. Germline CDR1 reads LGHNA; CDR2 reads YNFKEQ. As DNA, the CDR3 is TGTGCCAGCAGCCAAGCCTTTCAACAGGGCGCCGAGCAGTACTTC. Its protein product is CASSQAFQQGAEQYF.

This clone came up a few times. This chain links TRBV5-4 with TRBJ2-5, with 10 positions matching TRBD2. Germline CDR1 reads SGHNT; CDR2 reads YYREEE (reference sequence). The V gene end was trimmed by 1 base and the J gene end by 5 bases; junction bases not matched to a gene: 8. The CDR3 is 16 amino acids. The DNA for the CDR3 is TGTGCCAGCAGCTTGTTCCAGCGGGGGGGCCGGGAGACCCAGTACTTC. Amino acid sequence: CASSLFQRGGRETQYF.

The V call is TRBV7-2, the J call TRBJ1-2; 8 nucleotides line up with TRBD1. The CDR3 sequence is 16 residues long. V lost 5 bases and J lost 5; bases outside the gene matches: 13. Germline CDR1 reads SGHTA; CDR2 reads FQGNSA. The CDR3, as DNA: TGTGCCAGCAGCATGGGCAGGGGGCCGGGACCGTATGGCTACACCTTC. This codes for CASSMGRGPGPYGYTF.

This sequence joins TRBV5-4 and TRBJ2-1, with 9 bases identical to TRBD2. V gave up 3 bases and J gave up 7 bases; unmatched junction bases: 14. CDR1 is SGHNT and CDR2 is YYREEE in the germline V gene (reference sequence). The CDR3 length is 17 residues. The CDR3 is CASSWGGTSRAGNEQFF. The CDR3 DNA follows: TGTGCCAGCAGCTGGGGTGGGACTAGCCGAGCGGGGAATGAGCAGTTCTTC.

The chain links TRBV10-3 to TRBJ2-7; D unresolved. The germline V gene has CDR1 ENHRY and CDR2 SYGVKD. The germline V and J ends were trimmed by 0 bases and 7 bases, with 16 bases remaining between them. This CDR3 has 15 residues. CDR3 coding DNA: TGTGCCATCAGTGAGTCGAGTTGGCCCACTACGGAGCAGTACTTC. Its translation is CAISESSWPTTEQYF.

This clone was recorded only once. DNA of the CDR3: TGCGCCAGCAGCTTACATAGCGGAGGCTACGAGCAGTACTTC. Translation: CASSLHSGGYEQYF. This chain uses TRBV5-1 with TRBJ2-7; TRBD2 might be the D (6 bases). The CDR3 runs to 14 residues. Between the trimmed V and J ends, which lost 2 bases and 3 bases, there was a span of 12 bases. In germline, CDR1 is SGHRS, CDR2 YFSETQ.

The gene calls are TRBV6-5 and TRBJ2-7; no clear D. The germline V gene has CDR1 MNHEY and CDR2 SVGAGI. Trimming took 5 bases from V and 0 from J, leaving 11 bases between them. The CDR3 is made up of 14 amino acids. Written as DNA, the CDR3 is TGTGCCAGCAGTCGCGTGACAAGCTCCTACGAGCAGTACTTC. It encodes CASSRVTSSYEQYF.

This rearrangement joins TRBV28 to TRBJ1-6; 7 bases align to TRBD1. V trimming: 6 bases; J trimming: 10 bases; junction bases outside the gene matches: 12. The CDR3 totals 15 residues. Germline V lookup: CDR1 MDHEN, CDR2 SYDVKM. The CDR3 DNA reads TGTGCCAGCAGCAGACTCACAGGGGCCCCCTCACCCCTCCACTTT. As protein: CASSRLTGAPSPLHF.

The V gene is TRBV4-2, the J gene TRBJ2-7; the match to TRBD1 covers 8 bases. Germline V gene sequence: CDR1 LGHNA, CDR2 YNFKEQ. This CDR3 comprises 13 residues. The V segment lost 4 bases and the J segment 3 bases; nucleotides outside the gene matches: 2. The CDR3 sequence is CASSPTGDYEQYF. In DNA form, the CDR3 reads TGTGCCAGCAGCCCGACAGGGGACTACGAGCAGTACTTC.

This clone was counted once. The gene calls are TRBV10-3 and TRBJ1-5, with a possible D match to TRBD1 (6 bases). The V gene's germline CDR1 is ENHRY and CDR2 SYGVKD. The V gene lost 0 bases and the J gene lost 3 bases, with 9 bases spanning the gap. CDR3 length: 15 residues. CDR3 sequence: CAISESDSNNQPQHF. The CDR3 coding sequence is TGTGCCATCAGTGAGTCGGACAGTAACAATCAGCCCCAGCATTTT.

This clone was counted between two and nine times. The chain carries TRBV6-5 and TRBJ2-5; unclear D gene. The CDR3 loop spans 11 amino acids. Germline V gives CDR1 MNHEY, CDR2 SVGAGI. V was cut by 4 bases and J by 9 bases, with 9 bases left in between. The CDR3 loop is CASSSPSAQYF. Here the CDR3 DNA reads TGTGCCAGCAGTTCCCCGTCGGCCCAGTACTTC.

This rearrangement joins TRBV21-1 to TRBJ2-7; the table's D call of TRBD2 was not tested on the DNA. TRBV21-1 is a pseudogene segment. The length of the CDR3 is 19 residues. Here the CDR3 reads CASSPKEGGPTYSSYEQYF. The CDR3 coding sequence is TGTGCCAGCAGCCCCAAGGAAGGAGGGCCCACCTACAGCTCCTACGAGCAGTACTTC.

The chain carries TRBV10-1 and TRBJ2-7; tentatively, D is TRBD1 (6 bases). From germline, CDR1 is WNHNN and CDR2 SYGVQD (reference sequence). V was cut by 1 base and J by 1 base, with 11 bases left in between. This CDR3 has 15 residues. The CDR3: CASSELKGESYEQYF. For the CDR3, the DNA is TGCGCCAGCAGTGAGTTGAAGGGGGAGTCCTACGAGCAGTACTTC.

This sequence joins TRBV15 and TRBJ2-2; unclear D gene. The CDR3 consists of 15 residues. CDR1 LNHNV and CDR2 YYDKDF come from the germline V gene (reference sequence). Trimming took 5 bases from V and 0 from J, leaving 10 bases between them. The CDR3 coding sequence is TGTGCCACCAGCGAGGCCCCCCCGAACACCGGGGAGCTGTTTTTT. Its protein product is CATSEAPPNTGELFF.

The chain combines TRBV2 with TRBJ2-1; TRBD1 is a possible D gene (6 bases). The V and J ends lost 5 bases and 10 bases respectively, with 12 bases between them. From germline, CDR1 is SNHLY and CDR2 FYNNEI. This CDR3 spans 12 amino acids. DNA for the CDR3: TGTGCCAGCAGTACCGACAGGCCCGAGCAGTTCTTC. This translates into CASSTDRPEQFF.

This clone has more than one count but fewer than ten. The chain couples TRBV5-6 to TRBJ2-5; weak D call: TRBD2 (7 bases). V shed 4 bases and J shed 7 bases, with 11 bases lying between them. CDR1 is SGHDT, CDR2 YYEEEE, per germline. The CDR3 covers 12 residues. The chain's CDR3 is CASSPGGATQYF. CDR3 sequence (DNA): TGTGCCAGCAGCCCGGGGGGCGCGACCCAGTACTTC.

The chain has TRBV2 and TRBJ2-1; TRBD1 aligns across 11 bases. Germline V gene data show CDR1 as SNHLY and CDR2 as FYNNEI. The CDR3 loop spans 15 amino acids. With 11 bases clipped from V and 4 bases from J, the junction kept 10 bases outside the gene matches. In nucleotides, the CDR3 is TGTGCCGCCAAAAGCCGGGACAGGGGGTACAATGAGCAGTTCTTC. It encodes CAAKSRDRGYNEQFF.

This chain uses TRBV7-8 with TRBJ1-5, with D tentatively TRBD1 (5 bases). CDR1 and CDR2 from the germline V gene are SGHVS and FQNEAQ. The V end was cut by 2 bases, the J end by 7 bases, with 12 bases between. There are 14 residues in the CDR3. The CDR3 region is CASSLTAGRQPQHF. The CDR3 DNA sequence: TGTGCCAGCAGCTTAACGGCAGGGCGGCAGCCCCAGCATTTT.

The V call is TRBV7-6, the J call TRBJ2-1; 9 bases line up with TRBD1. Germline loops: CDR1 SGHVS, CDR2 FNYEAQ. The CDR3 has 15 amino acids. V lost 6 bases and J lost 4; bases outside the gene matches: 7. The CDR3 loop reads CASSIGQGRYNEQFF. The CDR3 DNA sequence: TGTGCCAGCAGTATAGGACAGGGGCGATACAATGAGCAGTTCTTC.

Comment on this clone: The same CDR3 arises from other DNA sequences in this sample as well. The rearrangement links TRBV9 to TRBJ2-7; 7 nucleotides line up with TRBD1. V dropped 3 bases and J dropped 3; count of bases not matched to a gene: 6. The CDR3 is made up of 14 amino acids. CDR1 and CDR2 from the germline V gene are SGDLS and YYNGEE. CDR3 in DNA: TGTGCCAGCAGCGCCACCGGGACAGTCTACGAGCAGTACTTC. It is translated as CASSATGTVYEQYF.